These T cell receptor beta chains were read from a single sample in a study of blood T cell repertoires in COVID-19. Sequencing was performed with immunoSEQ multiplex PCR; in TCRdb, only in-frame clones are kept and a portion is missing. The sample has under 200,000 clones; roughly nine tenths are singletons. Sequenced input: peripheral blood. These receptor sequences come from a man in his sixties or seventies with active or convalescent COVID-19. Each CDR3 is given with its conserved first and last residue. D genes are given only for firm matches. Where a row states a size, it is once, few, many or the class of an expanded clone; other rows omit it.

clone_size | d_call | j_call | v_call | cdr3_aa | cdr3_nt
- | TRBD2 | TRBJ2-5 | TRBV27 | CASSFTGGETQYF | TGTGCCAGCAGTTTTACGGGGGGGGAGACCCAGTACTTC
- | TRBD2 | TRBJ2-3 | TRBV5-1 | CASSLELAGGQSTDTQYF | TGCGCCAGCAGCTTGGAACTAGCGGGGGGCCAGAGCACAGATACGCAGTATTTT
- | TRBD2 | TRBJ2-7 | TRBV5-1 | CASSLSLGSPSGRVHEQYF | TGCGCCAGCAGCTTGAGTCTTGGGAGTCCTAGCGGGAGGGTTCACGAGCAGTACTTC
- | - | TRBJ2-1 | TRBV19 | CASTQGQGRSYNEQFF | TGTGCCAGTACCCAAGGCCAGGGTCGGTCCTACAATGAGCAGTTCTTC
- | - | TRBJ1-2 | TRBV7-9 | CASSLSGGYGYTF | TGTGCCAGCAGCTTATCTGGAGGCTATGGCTACACCTTC
- | TRBD1 | TRBJ2-7 | TRBV18 | CASSPGTGSNEQYF | TGTGCCAGCTCACCCGGGACAGGGTCCAACGAGCAGTACTTC
- | - | TRBJ2-3 | TRBV28 | CASTGLNTDTQYF | TGTGCCAGCACCGGACTGAACACAGATACGCAGTATTTT
- | TRBD2 | TRBJ2-2 | TRBV5-1 | CASSLGLAGGLDGELFF | TGCGCCAGCAGCTTGGGACTAGCGGGAGGATTGGACGGGGAGCTGTTTTTT
- | - | TRBJ1-6 | TRBV25-1 | CASRVRGGSHSPLHF | TGTGCCAGCAGGGTGAGGGGAGGATCCCATTCACCCCTCCACTTT
- | - | TRBJ2-7 | TRBV6-2/TRBV6-3 | CASSNREYSTYEQYF | TGTGCCAGCAGTAACCGAGAGTACTCCACCTACGAGCAGTACTTC
- | - | TRBJ1-3 | TRBV28 | CASSPQGFSGNTIYF | TGTGCCAGCAGTCCTCAGGGCTTCTCTGGAAACACCATATATTTT
- | - | TRBJ2-3 | TRBV28 | CASSTRDSDTQYF | TGTGCCAGCAGTACCAGGGACTCAGATACGCAGTATTTT
- | TRBD2 | TRBJ2-7 | TRBV28 | CASRGTSGNNYEQYF | TGTGCCAGCAGGGGGACTAGCGGAAATAACTACGAGCAGTACTTC
- | - | TRBJ2-6 | TRBV4-3 | CASSQRTVGANVLTF | TGCGCCAGCAGCCAGAGGACAGTTGGGGCCAACGTCCTGACTTTC
- | TRBD2 | TRBJ2-3 | TRBV30 | CAWSAGGTDTQYF | TGTGCCTGGAGCGCGGGAGGCACAGATACGCAGTATTTT
- | - | TRBJ2-1 | TRBV6-6 | CASSSPTRGYNEQFF | TGTGCCAGCAGTTCCCCGACCCGGGGGTACAATGAGCAGTTCTTC
- | - | TRBJ1-1 | TRBV10-3 | CAISYGKSNTEAFF | TGTGCCATCAGTTACGGGAAATCGAACACTGAAGCTTTCTTT
- | TRBD1 | TRBJ2-2 | TRBV7-8 | CASSRSGQGLTGELFF | TGTGCCAGCAGCCGATCTGGACAGGGTTTAACCGGGGAGCTGTTTTTT
once | TRBD2 | TRBJ2-3 | TRBV7-2 | CASSPRLAGDHTQYF | TGTGCCAGCAGCCCACGACTAGCGGGAGATCATACGCAGTATTTT
- | TRBD2 | TRBJ2-5 | TRBV20-1 | CSASPGTSGSHSDF | TGCAGTGCTAGTCCCGGGACTAGCGGGAGCCATAGCGACTTC
- | TRBD2 | TRBJ2-1 | TRBV9 | CASSVGPSGAYNEQFF | TGTGCCAGCAGCGTAGGCCCTAGCGGAGCCTACAATGAGCAGTTCTTC
few | - | TRBJ2-2 | TRBV7-6 | CASSLRQGNTGELFF | TGTGCCAGCAGCTTAAGGCAGGGGAACACCGGGGAGCTGTTTTTT
- | TRBD1 | TRBJ1-6 | TRBV27 | CASSFQGQGPIYF | TGTGCCAGCAGTTTCCAGGGACAGGGTCCTATTTATTTT
- | - | TRBJ1-3 | TRBV14 | CASSQQGNWGGNTIYF | TGTGCCAGCAGCCAGCAAGGGAACTGGGGCGGAAACACCATATATTTT
- | TRBD1 | TRBJ2-5 | TRBV6-5 | CASSYGTGGETQYF | TGTGCCAGCAGTTACGGGACAGGCGGAGAGACCCAGTACTTC
once | - | TRBJ1-6 | TRBV6-2/TRBV6-3 | CASSYYPSPNTLHF | TGTGCCAGCAGTTACTACCCATCCCCGAACACCCTCCACTTT
- | - | TRBJ2-7 | TRBV28 | CASSRWGGSYEQYF | TGTGCCAGCAGCCGATGGGGCGGATCCTACGAGCAGTACTTC
- | TRBD2 | TRBJ2-5 | TRBV7-2 | CASSLIAGYPGGTQYF | TGTGCCAGCAGCTTAATAGCGGGGTACCCGGGGGGGACCCAGTACTTC
- | - | TRBJ2-2 | TRBV6-6 | CASSYDGNIGTGELFF | TGTGCCAGCAGTTACGACGGGAATATCGGGACCGGGGAGCTGTTTTTT
- | - | TRBJ1-6 | TRBV6-4 | CASRPDGSSYNSPLHF | TGTGCCAGCAGGCCCGACGGGAGCTCCTATAATTCACCCCTCCACTTT
few | TRBD2 | TRBJ2-7 | TRBV6-2/TRBV6-3 | CASSYSTEVAGVPSYEQYF | TGTGCCAGCAGTTACTCGACGGAGGTAGCGGGAGTCCCCTCCTACGAGCAGTACTTC
- | - | TRBJ1-2 | TRBV3-1/TRBV3-2 | CASSQGFRGVTYGYTF | TGTGCCAGCAGCCAAGGTTTTCGGGGGGTCACCTATGGCTACACCTTC
- | - | TRBJ2-3 | TRBV6-2/TRBV6-3 | CASSYNLAYNTDTQYF | TGTGCCAGCAGTTACAACCTAGCTTATAATACAGATACGCAGTATTTT
- | - | TRBJ1-5 | TRBV6-1 | CASSESPGNNQPQHF | TGTGCCAGCAGTGAAAGTCCGGGGAACAATCAGCCCCAGCATTTT
- | - | TRBJ2-1 | TRBV5-4 | CASSGTLGDEQFF | TGTGCCAGCAGCGGGACTCTAGGGGATGAGCAGTTCTTC
few | - | TRBJ2-7 | TRBV9 | CASSVGQTYEQYF | TGTGCCAGCAGCGTAGGCCAGACCTACGAGCAGTACTTC
- | TRBD2 | TRBJ2-3 | TRBV5-1 | CASSLERRGGLDTQYF | TGCGCCAGCAGCTTGGAGCGGCGGGGGGGCCTGGATACGCAGTATTTT
- | - | TRBJ2-5 | TRBV19 | CASSSGLAETQYF | TGTGCCAGTAGTTCAGGGTTGGCGGAGACCCAGTACTTC
few | TRBD2 | TRBJ2-7 | TRBV2 | CASSVGAGGTYEQYF | TGTGCCAGCAGTGTAGGTGCGGGGGGAACCTACGAGCAGTACTTC
few | TRBD1 | TRBJ1-4 | TRBV25-1 | CASKAQGDEKLFF | TGTGCCAGCAAGGCACAGGGGGATGAAAAACTGTTTTTT
- | TRBD1 | TRBJ2-3 | TRBV11-2 | CASSLEGQGTDTQYF | TGTGCCAGCAGCTTAGAGGGACAGGGCACAGATACGCAGTATTTT
- | - | TRBJ2-1 | TRBV6-6 | CASSYLNNEQFF | TGTGCCAGCAGTTACCTTAACAATGAGCAGTTCTTC
few | - | TRBJ1-6 | TRBV30 | CAWSNDGGGNSPLHF | TGTGCCTGGAGTAACGATGGGGGCGGCAATTCACCCCTCCACTTT
- | - | TRBJ2-7 | TRBV20-1 | CSASYSSYEQYF | TGCAGTGCTAGTTATTCTTCCTACGAGCAGTACTTC
- | - | TRBJ2-7 | TRBV11-2 | CASSYSVTYEQYF | TGTGCCAGCAGCTATAGCGTTACCTACGAGCAGTACTTC
- | - | TRBJ2-5 | TRBV7-7 | CASSLQPQETQYF | TGTGCCAGCAGCCTACAGCCTCAAGAGACCCAGTACTTC
- | - | TRBJ2-7 | TRBV5-1 | CASSLAVGGEQYF | TGCGCCAGCAGCTTGGCCGTAGGGGGCGAGCAGTACTTC
- | TRBD1 | TRBJ1-3 | TRBV28 | CASSPPDRVISGNTIYF | TGTGCCAGCAGTCCGCCGGACAGGGTAATCTCTGGAAACACCATATATTTT
- | TRBD1 | TRBJ1-2 | TRBV5-1 | CASRPGQGNYGYTF | TGCGCCAGCCGACCGGGACAGGGAAACTATGGCTACACCTTC
once | TRBD1 | TRBJ2-7 | TRBV9 | CASSALGQGVGEQYF | TGTGCCAGCAGCGCCCTCGGCCAGGGGGTGGGAGAGCAGTACTTC
- | - | TRBJ1-4 | TRBV5-4 | CASSLPSGDRLFF | TGTGCCAGCAGCCTACCCTCAGGGGATAGACTGTTTTTT
- | - | TRBJ1-2 | TRBV28 | CASTKGGDRGYTF | TGTGCCAGCACCAAAGGAGGGGACCGCGGCTACACCTTC